This T cell receptor (beta chain) originates from a study of cytomegalovirus exposure and HLA in healthy donors. The V end was cut by 7 bases, the J end by 4 bases, with 13 bases between. The CDR3 runs 12 residues. Germline CDR1 SQVTM, CDR2 ANQGSEA. The sample holds a few counts of this clone. Some clones are missing from TCRdb's copy, which holds only in-frame ones; the method was immunoSEQ multiplex PCR. This sample has 200,000 or so clones, with around 84% found just once. This TCR was recovered from a woman in her 30s in good health and CMV-seropositive. The sequenced material came from PBMCs. This chain connects TRBV29-1 to TRBJ1-2; D is undetermined. The CDR3 region is CSDDGMGYGYTF. CDR3 in DNA: TGCAGCGACGACGGGATGGGCTATGGCTACACCTTC.